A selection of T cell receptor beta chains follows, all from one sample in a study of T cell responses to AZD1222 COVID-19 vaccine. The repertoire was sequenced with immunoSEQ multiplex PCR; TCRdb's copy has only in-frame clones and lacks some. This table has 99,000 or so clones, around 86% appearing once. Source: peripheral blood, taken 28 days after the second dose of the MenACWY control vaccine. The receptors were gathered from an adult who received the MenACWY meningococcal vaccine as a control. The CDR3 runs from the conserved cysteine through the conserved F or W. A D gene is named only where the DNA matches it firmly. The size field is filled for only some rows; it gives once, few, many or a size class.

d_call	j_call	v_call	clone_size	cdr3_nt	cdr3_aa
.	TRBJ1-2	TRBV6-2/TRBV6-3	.	TGTGCCAGCAGTAACAGACAGAAAAACTATGGCTACACCTTC	CASSNRQKNYGYTF
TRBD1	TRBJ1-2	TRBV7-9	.	TGTGCCAGCAGCCAGACAGGGGACTATGGCTACACCTTC	CASSQTGDYGYTF
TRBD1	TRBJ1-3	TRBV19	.	TGTGCCAGGGGAAACAGGGGTCCTGGAAACACCATATATTTT	CARGNRGPGNTIYF
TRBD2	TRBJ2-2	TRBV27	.	TGTGCCAGCAGTTTGTGGCGGGGGGGCAAGAACACCGGGGAGCTGTTTTTT	CASSLWRGGKNTGELFF
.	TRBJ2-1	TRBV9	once	TGTGCCAGCAGCCGCACTAGGGGTTACTACAATGAGCAGTTCTTC	CASSRTRGYYNEQFF
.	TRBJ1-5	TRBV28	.	TGTGCCAGCAGTTTGGGGTTTCAGCCCCAGCATTTT	CASSLGFQPQHF
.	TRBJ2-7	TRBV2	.	TGTGCCAGCAGTGAGGATTTAACCTACGAGCAGTACTTC	CASSEDLTYEQYF
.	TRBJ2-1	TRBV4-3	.	TGCGCCAGCAGCCAAGATCGAGCAAGTTTAGGTAGTGAGCAGTTCTTC	CASSQDRASLGSEQFF
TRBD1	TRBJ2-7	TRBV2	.	TGTGCCAGCAGTGGACAGGGGGCTTACGAGCAGTACTTC	CASSGQGAYEQYF
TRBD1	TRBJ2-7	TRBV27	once	TGTGCCAGCAGCTCGCTAAAAGGGGACAGTTCCTACGAGCAGTACTTC	CASSSLKGDSSYEQYF
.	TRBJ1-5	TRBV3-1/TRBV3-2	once	TGTGCCAGCAGCCAAGATAGATCTCAGCCCCAGCATTTT	CASSQDRSQPQHF
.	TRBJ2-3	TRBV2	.	TGTGCCAGCAGTGAAGCGCTTACCAGGGCGGGTTCGTGGAATACGCAGTATTTT	CASSEALTRAGSWNTQYF
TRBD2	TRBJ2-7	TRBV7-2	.	TGTGCCAGCAGCCGGGGGCGGGGGGCCTACGAGCAGTACTTC	CASSRGRGAYEQYF
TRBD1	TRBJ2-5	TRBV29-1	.	TGCAGCGTTATAACAGGGGGCGTTTTCAGGGAGACCCAGTACTTC	CSVITGGVFRETQYF
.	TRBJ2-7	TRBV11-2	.	TGTGCCAGCAGCTTAAGTTGGGGCTACGAGCAGTACTTC	CASSLSWGYEQYF
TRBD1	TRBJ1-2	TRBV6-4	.	TGTGCCAGCAGTGACCGTCCCGGGACAGGGTTTGGCTACACCTTC	CASSDRPGTGFGYTF
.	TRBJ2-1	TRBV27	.	TGTGCCAGCAGTTTAAGGGTGGGGCATGGGGATGAGCAGTTCTTC	CASSLRVGHGDEQFF
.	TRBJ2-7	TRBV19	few	TGTGCCAGTAAGTTCGCAGGGGCCTCCTCCTACGAGCAGTACTTC	CASKFAGASSYEQYF
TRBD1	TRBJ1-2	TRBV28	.	TGTGCCAGCAGTTTTCACCCAGGGGGCGAGTATGGCTACACCTTC	CASSFHPGGEYGYTF
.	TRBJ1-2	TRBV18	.	TGTGCCAGCTCACCGCGGACGGATAGCTATGGCTACACCTTC	CASSPRTDSYGYTF
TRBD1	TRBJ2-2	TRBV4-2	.	TGTGCCAGCAGCCAATCGGACAGGGGGGCCGGGGAGCTGTTTTTT	CASSQSDRGAGELFF
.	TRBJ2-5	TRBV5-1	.	TGCGCCAGCAGCTTGGCCACGGGAGTCGGAGAGACCCAGTACTTC	CASSLATGVGETQYF
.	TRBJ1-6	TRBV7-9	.	TGTGCCAGCAGCTTAGCAATGGGCCTTTCACCCCTCCACTTT	CASSLAMGLSPLHF
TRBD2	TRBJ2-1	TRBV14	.	TGTGCCAGCAGCCCCCAACTAGCGGGCAAAATGTTCTTC	CASSPQLAGKMFF
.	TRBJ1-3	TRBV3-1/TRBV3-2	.	TGTGCCAGCAGCCAAGGGAGTCGGGGGGCCAGGAGCACCATATATTTT	CASSQGSRGARSTIYF
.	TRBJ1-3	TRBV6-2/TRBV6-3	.	TGTGCCAGCAGTTACTCGCAGGGAGACACCATATATTTT	CASSYSQGDTIYF
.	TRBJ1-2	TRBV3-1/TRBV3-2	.	TGTGCCAGCAGCCAAAAAGGGTTGGGCGCCCATGGCTACACCTTC	CASSQKGLGAHGYTF
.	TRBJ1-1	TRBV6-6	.	TGTGCCAGCAGTTACTCATCACGCACTGAAGCTTTCTTT	CASSYSSRTEAFF
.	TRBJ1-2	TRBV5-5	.	TGTGCCAGCAGCTTGGTGCCGGCGGGGGGCGCCCATGGCTACACCTTC	CASSLVPAGGAHGYTF
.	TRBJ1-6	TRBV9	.	TGTGCCAGCAGCGCCCGGGACGGTAATTCACCCCTCCACTTT	CASSARDGNSPLHF
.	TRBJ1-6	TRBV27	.	TGTGCCAGCAGTTCCCCTCGGGGCGATAATTCACCCCTCCACTTT	CASSSPRGDNSPLHF
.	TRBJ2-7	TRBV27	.	TGTGCCAGCAGTTTTACTAGGGGGGAGCAGTACTTC	CASSFTRGEQYF
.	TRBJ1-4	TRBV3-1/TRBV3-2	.	TGTGCCAGCAGCCAGTACGAGGGTCCTAATGAAAAACTGTTTTTT	CASSQYEGPNEKLFF
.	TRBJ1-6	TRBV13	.	TGTGCCAGCAGCTTAGAGGGGATCGGCAGTTCACCCCTCCACTTT	CASSLEGIGSSPLHF
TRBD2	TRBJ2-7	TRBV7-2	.	TGTGCCAGCAGCTTAGCGCGGGGAGGGAGGTACGAGCAGTACTTC	CASSLARGGRYEQYF
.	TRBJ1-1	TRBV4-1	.	TGCGCCAGCAGCCAAGTTGGAGCGTCGAACACTGAAGCTTTCTTT	CASSQVGASNTEAFF
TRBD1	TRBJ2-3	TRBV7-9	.	TGTGCCAGCAGCGTCGTCGGGACAGGGGTAGATACGCAGTATTTT	CASSVVGTGVDTQYF
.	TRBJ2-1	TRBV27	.	TGTGCCAGCACGTCCTACCGGGAAAATGAGCAGTTCTTC	CASTSYRENEQFF
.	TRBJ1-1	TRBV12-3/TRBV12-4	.	TGTGCCAGCAGGGGGGCAGTGAACACTGAAGCTTTCTTT	CASRGAVNTEAFF
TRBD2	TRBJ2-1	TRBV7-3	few	TGTGCCAGCAGCTCTGTAGCGGGGGGGCGCGCTGAGCAGTTCTTC	CASSSVAGGRAEQFF
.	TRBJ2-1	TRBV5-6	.	TGTGCCAGCAGCTTAAGGGCAGGCCTCGGGAATGAGCAGTTCTTC	CASSLRAGLGNEQFF
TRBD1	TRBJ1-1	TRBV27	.	TGTGCCAGCAGTCCCCGACAGGGGAGAGGCACTGAAGCTTTCTTT	CASSPRQGRGTEAFF
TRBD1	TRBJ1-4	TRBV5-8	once	TGTGCCAGCAGCTCTGGACAGGGGATGAATGAAAAACTGTTTTTT	CASSSGQGMNEKLFF
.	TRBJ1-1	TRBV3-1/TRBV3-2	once	TGTGCCAGCAGCCAAGAGGCAGCTTCGAACACTGAAGCTTTCTTT	CASSQEAASNTEAFF
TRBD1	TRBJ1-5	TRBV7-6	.	TGTGCCACCGAGGGGGCAGGCCTACTATCTTATAGCAATCAGCCCCAGCATTTT	CATEGAGLLSYSNQPQHF
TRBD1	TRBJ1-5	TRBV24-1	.	TGTGCCACCAGTGACGGGACAGTCAATCAGCCCCAGCATTTT	CATSDGTVNQPQHF